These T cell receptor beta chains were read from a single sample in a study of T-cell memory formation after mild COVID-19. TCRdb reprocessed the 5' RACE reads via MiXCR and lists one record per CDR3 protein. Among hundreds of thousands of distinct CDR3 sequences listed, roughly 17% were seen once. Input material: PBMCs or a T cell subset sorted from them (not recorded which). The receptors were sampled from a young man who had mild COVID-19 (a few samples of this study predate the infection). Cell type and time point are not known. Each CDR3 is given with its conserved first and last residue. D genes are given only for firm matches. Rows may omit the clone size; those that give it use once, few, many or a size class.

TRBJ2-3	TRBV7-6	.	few	TGTGCCAGCAGCTTAGCGTGGGCAGAGCCAACCAATACGCAGTATTTT	CASSLAWAEPTNTQYF
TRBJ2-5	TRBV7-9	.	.	TGTGCCAGCAGCAGAGCGGTTCGACTGTCCCAAGAGACCCAGTACTTC	CASSRAVRLSQETQYF
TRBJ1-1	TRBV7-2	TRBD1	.	TGTGCCAGCAGCAACACGGGACAGGGTAACACTGAAGCTTTCTTT	CASSNTGQGNTEAFF
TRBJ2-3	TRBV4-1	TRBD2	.	TGCGCCAGCAGCCAAACCCCCTTGGGGGGGACAGATACGCAGTATTTT	CASSQTPLGGTDTQYF
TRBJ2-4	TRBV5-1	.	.	TGCGCCAGCAGCTTGGACGCGGGTCGGAACATTCAGTACTTC	CASSLDAGRNIQYF
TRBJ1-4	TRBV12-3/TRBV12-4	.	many	TGTGCCAGCAGTCCACACCAAAGGGGTCGAGATGAAAAACTGTTTTTT	CASSPHQRGRDEKLFF
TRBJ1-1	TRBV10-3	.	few	TGTGCCATCATGGGGGGTAGTCACACTGAAGCTTTCTTT	CAIMGGSHTEAFF
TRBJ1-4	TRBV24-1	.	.	TGTGCCACCAGTGATACCGGGGATGGCGAAAAACTGTTTTTT	CATSDTGDGEKLFF
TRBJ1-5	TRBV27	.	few	TGTGCCAGCAGTCTATCGGGGGGGCCCCAGCATTTT	CASSLSGGPQHF
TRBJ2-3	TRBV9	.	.	TGTGCCAGCAGCGTAGTTCCAGCGGGCACAGATACGCAGTATTTT	CASSVVPAGTDTQYF
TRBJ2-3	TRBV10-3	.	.	TGTGGAGGACGGCGGAAAAACGGCACAGATACGCAGTATTTT	CGGRRKNGTDTQYF
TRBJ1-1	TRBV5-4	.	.	TGTGCCAGCAGCTCGTCGAGAAACACTGAAGCTTTCTTT	CASSSSRNTEAFF
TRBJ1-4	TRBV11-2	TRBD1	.	TGTGCCAGCAGCTTAGGAACGGCAGGGGGTAATGAAAAACTGTTTTTT	CASSLGTAGGNEKLFF
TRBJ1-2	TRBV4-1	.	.	TGCGCCAGCAGCCAGGAGACAGGACGGGGCTACACCTTC	CASSQETGRGYTF
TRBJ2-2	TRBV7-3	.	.	TGTGCCAGCAGCTCCTTGGAAGGCACCGGGGAGCTGTTTTTT	CASSSLEGTGELFF
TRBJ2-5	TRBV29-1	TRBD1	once	TGCAGCGTTGAAGCTCGACAGGGGACCCTAGAGACCCAGTACTTC	CSVEARQGTLETQYF
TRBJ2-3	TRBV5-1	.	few	TGCGCCAGCAGGGAAGGGCCCCAAGGGACAGATACGCAGTATTTT	CASREGPQGTDTQYF
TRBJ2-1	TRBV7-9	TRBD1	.	TGTGCCAGCAGCTTCGGGACAGGGGGCGTCGATGAGCAGTTCTTC	CASSFGTGGVDEQFF
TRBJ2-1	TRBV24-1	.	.	TGTGCCACCAGTGATCGCGGGGGCCAATCCTACAATGAGCAGTTCTTC	CATSDRGGQSYNEQFF
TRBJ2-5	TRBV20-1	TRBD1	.	TGCAGTGCTAAGCGACAGGGCGGCAGCTGGGAGACCCAGTACTTC	CSAKRQGGSWETQYF
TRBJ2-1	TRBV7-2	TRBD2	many	TGTGCCAGCAGCCCTGCTAGCGGGGGGGGCCTTGAGCAGTTCTTC	CASSPASGGGLEQFF
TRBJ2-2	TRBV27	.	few	TGTGCCAGCACCAGTTGGGAAAGGCACGGTACCGGGGAGCTGTTTTTT	CASTSWERHGTGELFF
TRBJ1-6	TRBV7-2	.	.	TGTGCCAGCAGCTTAGGCCAGGGCGATTATAATTCACCCCTCCACTTT	CASSLGQGDYNSPLHF
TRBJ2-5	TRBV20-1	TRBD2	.	TGCAGTGCTAGAGCGGGGGGTGTCCAAGAGACCCAGTACTTC	CSARAGGVQETQYF
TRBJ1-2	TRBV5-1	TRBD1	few	TGCGCCAGCAGCATCGGGACAGATTATGGCTACACCTTC	CASSIGTDYGYTF
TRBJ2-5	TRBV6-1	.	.	TGTGCCAGCAGGAGAGCGGTCCAAGAGACCCAGTACTTC	CASRRAVQETQYF
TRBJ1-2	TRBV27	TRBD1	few	TGTGCCAGCAGTTCGACGGGGGCAGGGGGAGGCTACACCTTC	CASSSTGAGGGYTF
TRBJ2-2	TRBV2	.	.	TGTGCCAGCCGGTTTTTCACCGGGGAGCTGTTTTTT	CASRFFTGELFF
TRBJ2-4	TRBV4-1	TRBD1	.	TGCGCCAGCAGCCAAGCGGGACAGGGCTCGGGGATTCAGTACTTC	CASSQAGQGSGIQYF
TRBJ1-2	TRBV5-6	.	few	TGTGCCAGCTCATCGCGGGGGCAGGACTATGGCTACACCTTC	CASSSRGQDYGYTF
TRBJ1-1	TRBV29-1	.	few	TGCAGCGTGGGGATTGGGAACACTGAAGCTTTCTTT	CSVGIGNTEAFF
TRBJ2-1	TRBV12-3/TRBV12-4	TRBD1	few	TGTGCCAGCGGACAGGGGCCTCGGGGTGAGCAGTTCTTC	CASGQGPRGEQFF
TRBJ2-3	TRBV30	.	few	TGTGCCTGGAGTGGCCCGGCAGATACGCAGTATTTT	CAWSGPADTQYF
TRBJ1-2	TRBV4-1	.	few	TGCGCCAGCAGCCAAATTCCAAACTATGGCTACACCTTC	CASSQIPNYGYTF
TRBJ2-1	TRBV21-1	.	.	TGTGCCAGCAGCATAGACAGGGGGCAAGATTCCTACAATGAGCAGTTCTTC	CASSIDRGQDSYNEQFF
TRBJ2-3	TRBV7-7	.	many	TGTGCTAGCAGCTTAGCCCAGGGGGATACGCAGTATTTT	CASSLAQGDTQYF
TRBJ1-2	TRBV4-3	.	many	TGCGCCAGCAGCCAAGTCGCAGGGCTCCATGGCTACACCTTC	CASSQVAGLHGYTF
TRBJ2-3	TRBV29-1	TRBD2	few	TGCAGCGTGGACCTGGGGGGGGGTTATACGCAGTATTTT	CSVDLGGGYTQYF
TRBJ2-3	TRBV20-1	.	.	TGCAGTGCTACAGTCGGCGGGGACACAGATACGCAGTATTTT	CSATVGGDTDTQYF
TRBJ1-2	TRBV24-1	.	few	TGTGCCACCAGTGAATCCGGGGAGGCTAACTATGGCTACACCTTC	CATSESGEANYGYTF
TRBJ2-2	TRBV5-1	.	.	TGCGCCAGCAGCTTCAGGGCTTACGGGGAGCTGTTTTTT	CASSFRAYGELFF
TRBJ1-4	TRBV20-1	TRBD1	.	TGCAGTGCTAGAGATTGGGGGACAGTGGACGAAAAACTGTTTTTT	CSARDWGTVDEKLFF
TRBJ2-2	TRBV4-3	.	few	TGCGCCAGCAGCCTGGGGCGCAGGACCGGGGAGCTGTTTTTT	CASSLGRRTGELFF
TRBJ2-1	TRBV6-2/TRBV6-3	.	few	TGTGCCAGCAGTTACTCGATTCTCTCTAAGGGGTTCTTC	CASSYSILSKGFF
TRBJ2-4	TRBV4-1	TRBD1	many	TGCGCCAGCAGCCAAGGGCCCGCAGGGGGAGACAAAAACATTCAGTACTTC	CASSQGPAGGDKNIQYF
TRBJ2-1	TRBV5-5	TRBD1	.	TGTGCCAGCAGCTTGGTCCGGGACAGGGGCATAACTCCACCTCACAATGAGCAGTTCTTC	CASSLVRDRGITPPHNEQFF
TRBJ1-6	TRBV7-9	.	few	TGTGCCAGCAGCCCACTGGACACCTACTATAATTCACCCCTCCACTTT	CASSPLDTYYNSPLHF
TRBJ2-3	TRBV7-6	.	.	TGTGCCAGCAGCACACAGAGCACAGATACGCAGTATTTT	CASSTQSTDTQYF
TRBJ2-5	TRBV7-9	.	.	TGTGCCAGCAGCTTCGTAGCGGCGGAGACCCAGTACTTC	CASSFVAAETQYF
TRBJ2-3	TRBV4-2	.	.	TGTGCCAGCAGCCAAGATCGGAGTAGCACAGATACGCAGTATTTT	CASSQDRSSTDTQYF
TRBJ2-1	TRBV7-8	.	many	TGTGCCAGCAGCTTAGCAGTCGGCAGCCCCCCTGAGCAGTTCTTC	CASSLAVGSPPEQFF
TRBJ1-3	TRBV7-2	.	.	TGTGCCAGCAGCTTAGTTGCCCTCTCTGGAAACACCATATATTTT	CASSLVALSGNTIYF
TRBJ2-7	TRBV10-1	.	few	TGCGCCAGCGGCGGGACAGCCTACGAGCAGTACTTC	CASGGTAYEQYF